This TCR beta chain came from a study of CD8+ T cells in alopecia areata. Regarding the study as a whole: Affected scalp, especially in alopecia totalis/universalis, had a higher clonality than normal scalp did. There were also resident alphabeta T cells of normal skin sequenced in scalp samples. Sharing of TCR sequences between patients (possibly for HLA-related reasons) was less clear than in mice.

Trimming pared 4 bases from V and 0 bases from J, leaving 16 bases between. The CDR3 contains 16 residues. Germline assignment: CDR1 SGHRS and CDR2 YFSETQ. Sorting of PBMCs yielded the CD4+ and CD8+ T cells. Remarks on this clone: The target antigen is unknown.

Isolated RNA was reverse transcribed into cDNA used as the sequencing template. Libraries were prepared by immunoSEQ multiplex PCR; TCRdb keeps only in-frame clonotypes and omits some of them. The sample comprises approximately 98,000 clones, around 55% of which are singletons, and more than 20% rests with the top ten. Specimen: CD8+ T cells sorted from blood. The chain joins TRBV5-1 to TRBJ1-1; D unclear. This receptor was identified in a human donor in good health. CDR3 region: CASSPLPAVLNTEAFF. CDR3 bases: TGCGCCAGCAGCCCTCTCCCGGCGGTCCTGAACACTGAAGCTTTCTTT.